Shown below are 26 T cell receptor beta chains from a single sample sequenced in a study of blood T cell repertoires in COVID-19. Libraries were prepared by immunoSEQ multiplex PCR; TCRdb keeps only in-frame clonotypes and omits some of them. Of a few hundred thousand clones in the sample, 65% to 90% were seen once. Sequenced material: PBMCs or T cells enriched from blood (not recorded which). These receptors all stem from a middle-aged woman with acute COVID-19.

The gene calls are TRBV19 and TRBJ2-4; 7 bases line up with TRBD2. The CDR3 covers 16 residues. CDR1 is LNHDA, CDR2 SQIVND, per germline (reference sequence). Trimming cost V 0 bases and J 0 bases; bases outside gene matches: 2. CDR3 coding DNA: TGTGCCAGTAGTATAGAGGGACTACTAGCCAAAAACATTCAGTACTTC. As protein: CASSIEGLLAKNIQYF.

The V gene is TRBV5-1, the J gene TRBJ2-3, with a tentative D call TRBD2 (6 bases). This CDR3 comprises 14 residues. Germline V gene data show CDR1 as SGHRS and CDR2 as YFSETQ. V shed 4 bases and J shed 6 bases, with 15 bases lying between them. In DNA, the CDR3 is TGCGCCAGCAGCGGGGACTCGACTGCGGATACGCAGTATTTT. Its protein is CASSGDSTADTQYF.

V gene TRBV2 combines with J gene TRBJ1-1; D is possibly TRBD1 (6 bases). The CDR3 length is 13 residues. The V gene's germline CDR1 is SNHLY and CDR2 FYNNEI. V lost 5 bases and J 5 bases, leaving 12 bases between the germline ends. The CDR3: CASSTGWGTEAFF. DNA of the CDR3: TGTGCCAGCAGTACAGGGTGGGGGACTGAAGCTTTCTTT.

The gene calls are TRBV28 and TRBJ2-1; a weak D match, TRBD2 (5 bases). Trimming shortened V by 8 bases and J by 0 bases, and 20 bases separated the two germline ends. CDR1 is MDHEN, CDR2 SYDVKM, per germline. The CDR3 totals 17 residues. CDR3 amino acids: CASEAGGLTSSYNEQFF. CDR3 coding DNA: TGTGCCAGCGAGGCGGGTGGCCTCACCAGCTCCTACAATGAGCAGTTCTTC. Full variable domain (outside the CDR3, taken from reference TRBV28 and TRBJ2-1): DVKVTQSSRYLVKRTGEKVFLECVQDMDHENMFWYRQDPGLGLRLIYFSYDVKMKEKGDIPEGYSVSREKKERFSLILESASTNQTSMYLCASEAGGLTSSYNEQFFGPGTRLTVL.

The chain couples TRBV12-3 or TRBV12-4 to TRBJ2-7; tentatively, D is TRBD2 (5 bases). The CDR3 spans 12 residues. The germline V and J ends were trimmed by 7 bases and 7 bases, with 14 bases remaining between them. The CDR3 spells CASTSSRGEQYF. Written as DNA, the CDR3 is TGTGCCAGCACTAGCAGCCGCGGGGAGCAGTACTTC.

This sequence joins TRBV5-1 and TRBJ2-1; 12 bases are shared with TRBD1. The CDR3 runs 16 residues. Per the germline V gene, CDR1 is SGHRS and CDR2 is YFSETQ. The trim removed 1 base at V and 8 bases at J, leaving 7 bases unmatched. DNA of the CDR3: TGCGCCAGCAGCTTGTCAGGGACAGGGGGCGTAGATGAGCAGTTCTTC. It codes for CASSLSGTGGVDEQFF.

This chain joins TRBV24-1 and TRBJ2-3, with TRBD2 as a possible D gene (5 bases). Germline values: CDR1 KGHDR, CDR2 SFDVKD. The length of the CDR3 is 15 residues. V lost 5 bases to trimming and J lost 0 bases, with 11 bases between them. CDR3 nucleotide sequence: TGTGCCACCAGTGTTGCCGGGGTGAGCACAGATACGCAGTATTTT. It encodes CATSVAGVSTDTQYF.

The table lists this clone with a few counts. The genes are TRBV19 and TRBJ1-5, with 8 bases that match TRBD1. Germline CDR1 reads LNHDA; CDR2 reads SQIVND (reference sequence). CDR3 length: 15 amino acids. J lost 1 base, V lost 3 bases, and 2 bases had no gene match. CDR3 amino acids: CASSMGQASNQPQHF. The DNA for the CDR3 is TGTGCCAGTAGTATGGGACAGGCGAGCAATCAGCCCCAGCATTTT.

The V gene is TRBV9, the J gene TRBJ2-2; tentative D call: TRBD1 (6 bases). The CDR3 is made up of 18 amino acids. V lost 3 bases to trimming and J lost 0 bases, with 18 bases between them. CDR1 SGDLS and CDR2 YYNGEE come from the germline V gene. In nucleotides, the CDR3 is TGTGCCAGCAGCGATAGGGACACAGGGTCTTCGAACACCGGGGAGCTGTTTTTT. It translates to CASSDRDTGSSNTGELFF.

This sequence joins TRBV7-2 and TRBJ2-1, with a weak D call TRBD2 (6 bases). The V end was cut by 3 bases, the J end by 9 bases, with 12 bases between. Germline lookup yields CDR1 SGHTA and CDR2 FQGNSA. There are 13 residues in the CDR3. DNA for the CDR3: TGTGCCAGCAGCTTTCCTAGCGTCACTGAGCAGTTCTTC. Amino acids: CASSFPSVTEQFF.

CDR3 sequence (DNA): TGTGCCAGCAGCTTAGTAGGGACAGGGGTTTCACCCCTCCACTTT. It codes for CASSLVGTGVSPLHF. This chain uses TRBV7-9 with TRBJ1-6, with 10 bases aligning to TRBD1. The length of the CDR3 is 15 residues. Germline loops: CDR1 SEHNR, CDR2 FQNEAQ (reference sequence). The V segment lost 1 base and the J segment 9 bases; nucleotides outside the gene matches: 3. Together with reference TRBV7-9 and TRBJ1-6, the CDR3 gives the full variable domain: DTGVSQNPRHKITKRGQNVTFRCDPISEHNRLYWYRQTLGQGPEFLTYFQNEAQLEKSRLLSDRFSAERPKGSFSTLEIQRTEQGDSAMYLCASSLVGTGVSPLHFGNGTRLTVT.

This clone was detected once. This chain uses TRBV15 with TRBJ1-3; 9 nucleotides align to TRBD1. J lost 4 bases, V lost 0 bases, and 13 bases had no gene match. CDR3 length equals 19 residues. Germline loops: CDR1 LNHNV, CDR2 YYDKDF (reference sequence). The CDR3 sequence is CATSRDFRARDRAGNTIYF. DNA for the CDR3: TGTGCCACCAGCAGAGATTTTAGGGCACGGGACAGGGCAGGAAACACCATATATTTT.

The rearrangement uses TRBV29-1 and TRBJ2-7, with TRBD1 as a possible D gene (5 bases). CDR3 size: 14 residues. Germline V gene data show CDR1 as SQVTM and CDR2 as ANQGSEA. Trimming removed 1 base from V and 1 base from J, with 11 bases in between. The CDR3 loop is CSVEGSTESYEQYF. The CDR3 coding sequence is TGCAGCGTTGAAGGGTCGACAGAATCCTACGAGCAGTACTTC.

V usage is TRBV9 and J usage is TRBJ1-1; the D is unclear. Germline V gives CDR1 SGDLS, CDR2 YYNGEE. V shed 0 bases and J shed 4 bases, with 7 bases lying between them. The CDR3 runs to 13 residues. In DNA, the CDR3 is TGTGCCAGCAGCGTAGGGCGGTCCACTGAAGCTTTCTTT. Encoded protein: CASSVGRSTEAFF.

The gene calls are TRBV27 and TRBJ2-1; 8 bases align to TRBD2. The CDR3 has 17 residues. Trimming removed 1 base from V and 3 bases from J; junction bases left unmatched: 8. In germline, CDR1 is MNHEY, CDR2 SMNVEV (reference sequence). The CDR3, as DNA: TGTGCCAGCAGTTTATACGCGAGCGGGAGTATCTACAATGAGCAGTTCTTC. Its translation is CASSLYASGSIYNEQFF.

Here the CDR3 reads CASSLDRGMYEQFF. CDR3 bases: TGTGCCAGCAGCTTAGACAGGGGGATGTACGAGCAGTTCTTC. The chain recombines TRBV7-2 with TRBJ2-1; 8 bases align to TRBD1. The junction had 6 bases not matched to a gene; V was cut back by 1 base and J by 10 bases. Germline lookup yields CDR1 SGHTA and CDR2 FQGNSA. The CDR3 loop spans 14 amino acids.

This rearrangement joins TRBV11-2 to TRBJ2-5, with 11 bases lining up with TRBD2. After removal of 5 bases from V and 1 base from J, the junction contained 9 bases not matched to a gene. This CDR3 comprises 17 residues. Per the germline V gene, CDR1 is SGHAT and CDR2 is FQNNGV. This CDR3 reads CASSPGTSGLLQETQYF. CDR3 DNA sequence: TGTGCCAGCAGCCCCGGGACTAGCGGACTCCTCCAAGAGACCCAGTACTTC.

CDR3: CASSLSGLTNTEAFF. CDR3 DNA: TGCGCCAGCAGCCTTTCGGGACTGACGAACACTGAAGCTTTCTTT. This rearrangement joins TRBV4-1 to TRBJ1-1, with D perhaps matching TRBD1 (5 bases). Germline V gene data show CDR1 as MGHRA and CDR2 as YSYEKL. This CDR3 comprises 15 residues. The V gene lost 4 bases and the J gene lost 1 base, with 13 bases spanning the gap.

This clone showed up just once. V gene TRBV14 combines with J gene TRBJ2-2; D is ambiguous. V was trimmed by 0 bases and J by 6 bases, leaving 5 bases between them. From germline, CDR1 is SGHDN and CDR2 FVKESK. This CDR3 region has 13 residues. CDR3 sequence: CASSQDPSGELFF. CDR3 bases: TGTGCCAGCAGCCAAGATCCATCCGGGGAGCTGTTTTTT.

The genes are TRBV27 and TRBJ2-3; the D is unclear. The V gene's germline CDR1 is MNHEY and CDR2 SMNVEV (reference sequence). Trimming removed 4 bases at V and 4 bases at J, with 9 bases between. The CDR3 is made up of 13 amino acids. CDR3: CASSSRPSDTQYF. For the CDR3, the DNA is TGTGCCAGCAGTTCTAGACCGTCAGATACGCAGTATTTT.

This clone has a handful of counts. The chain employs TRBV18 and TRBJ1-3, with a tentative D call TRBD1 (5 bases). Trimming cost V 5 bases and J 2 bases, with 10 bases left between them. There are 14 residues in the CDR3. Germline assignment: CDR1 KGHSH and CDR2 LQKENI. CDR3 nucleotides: TGTGCCAGCTCAGTGACAGCTACTGGAAACACCATATATTTT. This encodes CASSVTATGNTIYF. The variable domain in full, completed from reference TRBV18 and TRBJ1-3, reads NAGVMQNPRHLVRRRGQEARLRCSPMKGHSHVYWYRQLPEEGLKFMVYLQKENIIDESGMPKERFSAEFPKEGPSILRIQQVVRGDSAAYFCASSVTATGNTIYFGEGSWLTVV.

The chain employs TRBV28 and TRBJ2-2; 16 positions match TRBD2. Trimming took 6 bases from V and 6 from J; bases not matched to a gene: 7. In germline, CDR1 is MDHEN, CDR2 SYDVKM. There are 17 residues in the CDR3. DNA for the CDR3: TGTGCCAGCAGCCTCGGGACTAGCGGGAGGGCGGCCGGGGAGCTGTTTTTT. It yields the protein CASSLGTSGRAAGELFF.

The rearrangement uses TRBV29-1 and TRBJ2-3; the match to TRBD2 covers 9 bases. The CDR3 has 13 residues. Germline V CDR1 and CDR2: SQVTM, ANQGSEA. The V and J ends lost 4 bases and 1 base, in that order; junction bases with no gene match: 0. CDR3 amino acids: CSVVAGGTDTQYF. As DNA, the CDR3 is TGCAGCGTTGTAGCGGGAGGCACAGATACGCAGTATTTT.

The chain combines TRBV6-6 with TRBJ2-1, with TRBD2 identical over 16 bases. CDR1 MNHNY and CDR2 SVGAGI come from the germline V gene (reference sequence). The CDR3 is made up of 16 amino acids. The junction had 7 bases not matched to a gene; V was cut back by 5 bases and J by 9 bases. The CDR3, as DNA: TGTGCCAGCAGTCCAGGGACTAGCGGGAGGGCAGGTGAGCAGTTCTTC. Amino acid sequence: CASSPGTSGRAGEQFF.

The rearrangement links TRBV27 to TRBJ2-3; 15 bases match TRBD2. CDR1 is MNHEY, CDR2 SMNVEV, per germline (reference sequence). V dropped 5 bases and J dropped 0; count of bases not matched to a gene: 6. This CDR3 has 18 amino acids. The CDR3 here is CASSGLAGGSKSTDTQYF. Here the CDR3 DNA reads TGTGCCAGCAGTGGACTAGCGGGAGGGTCCAAAAGCACAGATACGCAGTATTTT.

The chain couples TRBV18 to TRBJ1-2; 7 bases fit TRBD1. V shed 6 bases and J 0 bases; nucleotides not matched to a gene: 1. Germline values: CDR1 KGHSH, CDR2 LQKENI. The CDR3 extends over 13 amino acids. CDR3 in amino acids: CASSQGANYGYTF. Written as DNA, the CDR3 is TGTGCCAGCTCCCAGGGGGCTAACTATGGCTACACCTTC.